This TCR beta chain was captured in a study of early T cells in non-severe SARS-CoV-2 infection. Across the whole study: Bulk RNA from unsorted whole blood was sequenced; chains were unpaired.

Between the trimmed V and J ends, which lost 6 bases and 7 bases, there was a span of 12 bases. The CDR3 is 12 residues long. Whole-study findings and limits: Clonotype matching in VDJdb favored anti-spike CD8 responses and did not capture private and CD4 specificities.

Concerning this clonotype itself: Its antigen is still unknown.

Molecules of cDNA were individually given unique molecular identifiers that were attached to them. TCRdb called the 5' RACE reads again in MiXCR, with one record for every CDR3 protein. Of 60,000 or so distinct CDR3 sequences in the sample, over 10% were seen once. Here the sequenced sample was whole blood, taken at baseline. This TCR came from an adult who was a healthcare worker with PCR-confirmed SARS-CoV-2 infection or an uninfected control (not recorded which). V and J are TRBV12-3 or TRBV12-4 and TRBJ1-1; D is ambiguous. For the CDR3, the DNA is TGTGCCAGCAGCCCGGACCTAAATGAAGCTTTCTTT. It is translated as CASSPDLNEAFF.